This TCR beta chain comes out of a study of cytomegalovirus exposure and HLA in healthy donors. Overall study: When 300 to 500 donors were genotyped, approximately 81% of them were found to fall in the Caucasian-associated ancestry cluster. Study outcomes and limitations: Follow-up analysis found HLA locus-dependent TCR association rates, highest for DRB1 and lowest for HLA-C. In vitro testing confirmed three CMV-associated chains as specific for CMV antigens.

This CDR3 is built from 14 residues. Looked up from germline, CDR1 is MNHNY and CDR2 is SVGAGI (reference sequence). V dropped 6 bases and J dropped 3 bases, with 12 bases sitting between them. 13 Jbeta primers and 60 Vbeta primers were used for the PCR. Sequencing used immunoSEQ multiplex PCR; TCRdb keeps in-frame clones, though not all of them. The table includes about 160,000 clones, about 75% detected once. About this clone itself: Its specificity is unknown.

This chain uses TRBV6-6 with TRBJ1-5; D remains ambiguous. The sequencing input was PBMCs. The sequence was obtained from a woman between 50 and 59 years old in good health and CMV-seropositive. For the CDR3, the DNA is TGTGCCAGCAGATCTCAGGAACCCAATCAGCCCCAGCATTTT. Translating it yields CASRSQEPNQPQHF.